Listed below are T cell receptor beta chains from one sample, sequenced in a study of T cell repertoires in cytomegalovirus infection. What these receptors recognize is not known. In TCRdb, the reads were re-called with MiXCR into one record per CDR3 protein. The profile covers a few hundred thousand distinct CDR3 sequences, with more than 30% appearing a single time and roughly a sixth taken by the ten largest. Sequences were derived from cultured PBMCs, sampled from culture after CMV antigen stimulation. Source of these receptors: a human donor in good health (CMV status not recorded). Some clones in this sample may be carry-over from other donors' samples. Each CDR3 is given without its conserved first and last residue. The order of the fields is V gene, J gene, D gene, CDR3 protein. A D gene is named only where the DNA matches it firmly.

>TRBV12-3/TRBV12-4|TRBJ2-5|TRBD2
ASSRSGRETQY
>TRBV7-6|TRBJ1-1|.
ASSRRGRGVDTEAF
>TRBV6-6|TRBJ2-5|.
ASRNRGLEETQY
>TRBV7-3|TRBJ2-7|.
ASSETGASYEQY
>TRBV6-6|TRBJ2-3|.
ASSPFPDTQY
>TRBV6-5|TRBJ2-3|.
ASSYDTAGTDTQY
>TRBV7-9|TRBJ1-2|TRBD1
ASSPAGGYGYT
>TRBV7-6|TRBJ1-3|.
ASSLGLPSSGNTIY
>TRBV12-5|TRBJ2-1|.
ASGLILSNEQF
>TRBV28|TRBJ1-2|.
ASSPGGIYGYT
>TRBV11-2|TRBJ2-1|.
ASKTSSYNEQF
>TRBV11-3|TRBJ2-7|.
ASRADEGEQY
>TRBV7-2|TRBJ1-1|.
ASSFPGENTEAF
>TRBV7-2|TRBJ2-3|.
ASSLMIGSTDTQY
>TRBV7-6|TRBJ1-1|TRBD1
ASSQLQGAGPEAF
>TRBV7-2|TRBJ1-6|.
ASSLDGRTNSPLH
>TRBV7-2|TRBJ2-5|.
ASSFSPRPPQETQY